The rows below give T cell receptor beta chains drawn from one sample of a study of OX40 agonist ivuxolimab in advanced cancers. TCRdb's table, derived via immunoSEQ multiplex PCR, lists solely in-frame clones and lacks some. The sample lists 71,000 or so clones, approximately 86% occurring once. This sample comprised CD4+ or CD8+ T cells sorted from blood, obtained in a trial of the OX40 agonist ivuxolimab. These receptors were collected from an adult with an advanced solid tumor such as melanoma, head and neck, liver or kidney cancer. Both conserved end residues are trimmed from each CDR3. D genes are given only for firm matches.

d_call v_call cdr3_length cdr3_aa
TRBD1 TRBV11-2 15 ASSLRGDSRGNYGYT
. TRBV15 13 ATSRVGPQGYFPH
. TRBV4-1 14 ASSQYSTGTHTEAF
. TRBV10-3 10 AITDGESPGY
TRBD1 TRBV19 13 ASRDRGAANEKLF
. TRBV28 13 ASSWGDSSYNEQF
. TRBV2 10 ASIVGGDTQY
TRBD2 TRBV9 13 ASSPQAGAADTQY
TRBD1 TRBV2 11 AGRQGVTDTQY
. TRBV7-2 12 ASSWGGLGETQY
TRBD1 TRBV7-7 11 ASSLDRRETQY
TRBD1 TRBV6-1 12 ASSRDSGPYGYT
. TRBV5-5 12 TSSSVGRSYEQY
. TRBV7-2 14 ASSSGYQGPGDTQY
. TRBV2 12 ASSEEDTAGKLF
. TRBV29-1 12 SVDEGGAPKTQY
TRBD2 TRBV5-4 11 ASSPGGGGTQY
TRBD2 TRBV2 13 ASRHPGLAINEQF
. TRBV7-2 11 ASSLQGIYGYT
. TRBV4-3 14 ASSQDIGQGNEKLF
. TRBV19 12 ASSRDSQWSEQY
. TRBV20-1 9 SAREAETQY
. TRBV28 12 ASTQGTTFYGYT
TRBD2 TRBV28 17 ASSFSRASGRAVQRGQF
. TRBV30 12 AWSVLGRNYGYT
TRBD2 TRBV7-2 16 ASSLGAALSGKGETQY
TRBD1 TRBV19 14 ASSPRDRGGTGELF
TRBD2 TRBV5-1 14 ASSTSGEAGTGELF
. TRBV28 12 ASSLPSAPYGYT
TRBD1 TRBV5-4 12 ASSLQGINQPQH
. TRBV6-1 11 ASSLTGSYEQY
. TRBV7-9 11 ASSRDHRETQY
TRBD1 TRBV6-5 13 ASSTGTVSGNTIY
. TRBV28 11 ASSLTRGETQY
. TRBV19 10 ASTAGANVLT
. TRBV10-3 11 ATVDTGSGELF
. TRBV5-1 12 ASSLQGGPYEQY
. TRBV5-1 12 ASSLDNYQETQY
TRBD1 TRBV18 14 ASSPLKGQEAPVQY
. TRBV20-1 9 SARTLRTQY
TRBD1 TRBV7-2 11 ASSMTGLYGYT
TRBD1 TRBV7-2 11 ASSFDRVYGYT
. TRBV7-8 12 ASSTAGGHYGYT
TRBD1 TRBV5-1 13 ASSFQAGGNYEQY
TRBD2 TRBV11-2 17 ASSPVLGASGSNTGELF
TRBD1 TRBV6-6 12 ASSLGQAGNTIY
. TRBV7-2 12 ASSLDGYNSPLH
TRBD1 TRBV7-9 13 AISIPRQGGGELF